Listed here are 31 T cell receptor beta chains from one sample, sequenced in a study of T cell responses to AZD1222 COVID-19 vaccine. Some clones are missing from TCRdb's copy, which holds only in-frame ones; the method was immunoSEQ multiplex PCR. The sample carries about 130,000 clones, 80% to 90% recorded once. The material sequenced was peripheral blood, taken on day 0 of AZD1222 vaccination. The source of these receptors is an adult in good health.

In DNA form, the CDR3 reads TGTGCCAGCAGACATTACACAGATACGCAGTATTTT. Protein product: CASRHYTDTQYF. V gene TRBV5-4 combines with J gene TRBJ2-3; D call uncertain. The CDR3 covers 12 residues. V was shortened by 5 bases and J by 2 bases, with 6 bases between the two germline ends. Per the germline V gene, CDR1 is SGHNT and CDR2 is YYREEE (reference sequence).

The chain uses TRBV5-1 and TRBJ2-5, with 9 bases aligning to TRBD2. CDR1 SGHRS and CDR2 YFSETQ come from the germline V gene. CDR3 length equals 16 residues. V lost 1 base to trimming and J lost 4 bases; unmatched junction nucleotides: 8. The CDR3, as DNA: TGCGCCAGCAGCTTGATGACTAGCGGTGCGGGAGAGACCCAGTACTTC. Translating gives CASSLMTSGAGETQYF.

J is TRBJ1-2 and V is TRBV19; no definite D call. V lost 3 bases and J lost 2, with 10 bases in between. The germline CDR1 and CDR2 sequences are LNHDA and SQIVND (reference sequence). The CDR3 has 14 amino acids. This CDR3 is CASSIQRENYGYTF. The CDR3 nucleotides read TGTGCCAGTAGTATTCAAAGGGAAAACTATGGCTACACCTTC.

The chain carries TRBV11-2 and TRBJ1-1; TRBD1 aligns across 9 bases. From germline, CDR1 is SGHAT and CDR2 FQNNGV. Losses at the gene ends were 8 bases for V and 4 bases for J; bases not matched to a gene: 5. The CDR3 sequence is 13 residues long. CDR3 sequence (DNA): TGTGCCAGCCGGGCGGACAGGGGCACTGAAGCTTTCTTT. Translated, it gives CASRADRGTEAFF.

V usage is TRBV6-1 and J usage is TRBJ1-1; D uncertain. The CDR3 length is 16 residues. With 1 base removed from V and 4 bases from J, the gap between germline ends came to 16 bases. Germline V gene lookup returns CDR1 MNHNS and CDR2 SASEGT. The CDR3 loop is CASSEVVGLGSTEAFF. DNA of the CDR3: TGTGCCAGCAGTGAAGTGGTGGGGTTAGGCAGCACTGAAGCTTTCTTT.

V is TRBV7-3 and J is TRBJ2-1, with 10 bases aligning to TRBD2. The CDR3 length is 16 residues. The trim removed 6 bases at V and 7 bases at J, leaving 12 bases unmatched. Looked up from germline, CDR1 is SGHTA and CDR2 is FQGTGA. CDR3 DNA sequence: TGTGCCAGCAGTGGGTGGGCTAGCGGGAGTGGGAATGAGCAGTTCTTC. Amino acid sequence: CASSGWASGSGNEQFF. The entire variable domain, with the rest obtained from reference TRBV7-3 and TRBJ2-1, is as follows: GAGVSQTPSNKVTEKGKYVELRCDPISGHTALYWYRQSLGQGPEFLIYFQGTGAADDSGLPNDRFFAVRPEGSVSTLKIQRTERGDSAVYLCASSGWASGSGNEQFFGPGTRLTVL.

V and J are TRBV15 and TRBJ1-2; D unclear. This CDR3 is built from 13 residues. Germline V gene lookup returns CDR1 LNHNV and CDR2 YYDKDF (reference sequence). The ends were cut back, 0 bases at V and 8 bases at J, with 10 bases in the middle. The CDR3 reads CATSRDQGSGYTF. The CDR3 DNA follows: TGTGCCACCAGCAGAGATCAAGGGTCGGGCTACACCTTC.

The rearrangement links TRBV6-6 to TRBJ1-4; unclear D gene. Germline values: CDR1 MNHNY, CDR2 SVGAGI (reference sequence). The CDR3 covers 18 residues. V was clipped by 5 bases and J by 5 bases, with 24 bases between them. The CDR3 here is CASSPLPDMSMGNEKLFF. The DNA of the CDR3 is TGTGCCAGCAGTCCCCTCCCTGACATGTCGATGGGGAATGAAAAACTGTTTTTT.

The chain employs TRBV6-5 and TRBJ1-6; D is perhaps TRBD1 (6 bases). CDR3 length: 15 residues. V was shortened by 4 bases and J by 11 bases, with 18 bases between the two germline ends. The germline V gene has CDR1 MNHEY and CDR2 SVGAGI. CDR3 residues: CASSLNQGFLAPLHF. CDR3 coding DNA: TGTGCCAGCAGTTTAAATCAGGGGTTCCTAGCACCCCTCCACTTT.

The table lists this clone with a count of one. The rearrangement uses TRBV7-3 and TRBJ1-1, with 8 bases identical to TRBD1. Germline V gives CDR1 SGHTA, CDR2 FQGTGA. Trimming cost V 4 bases and J 6 bases; bases outside gene matches: 7. The CDR3 spans 14 residues. CDR3: CASSSGQGRAEAFF. CDR3 DNA: TGTGCCAGCAGCTCCGGACAGGGTCGGGCTGAAGCTTTCTTT.

This clone has more than one count but fewer than ten. The chain links TRBV5-1 to TRBJ2-7, with D perhaps assigned TRBD1 or TRBD2 (6 bases each). From germline, CDR1 is SGHRS and CDR2 YFSETQ. This CDR3 spans 15 amino acids. Trimming left V 0 bases short and J 0 bases short, with 10 bases between. CDR3 in amino acids: CASSLVGGGSYEQYF. For the CDR3, the DNA is TGCGCCAGCAGCTTGGTTGGAGGGGGCTCCTACGAGCAGTACTTC.

The chain couples TRBV12-5 to TRBJ1-5; D is perhaps TRBD1 (5 bases). CDR1 is LGHNT, CDR2 FRNRAP, per germline. The CDR3 is 12 residues long. V was shortened by 7 bases and J by 7 bases, with 11 bases between the two germline ends. The CDR3 DNA follows: TGTGCTAGTGCCCGGGGGGGGCAGCCCCAGCATTTT. It yields the protein CASARGGQPQHF.

The chain joins TRBV10-2 to TRBJ1-1; D is uncertain. Trimming shortened V by 3 bases and J by 4 bases, and 12 bases separated the two germline ends. This CDR3 contains 14 residues. Germline CDR1 reads WSHSY; CDR2 reads SAAADI. The CDR3 spells CASSEREFSTEAFF. The CDR3 bases are TGCGCCAGCAGTGAACGGGAGTTCAGCACTGAAGCTTTCTTT.

This clone appeared a single time. V usage is TRBV11-3 and J usage is TRBJ1-6; D uncertain. CDR1 SGHNT and CDR2 YENEEA come from the germline V gene. Trimming shortened V by 3 bases and J by 4 bases, and 7 bases separated the two germline ends. The CDR3 consists of 14 residues. The CDR3 is CASSFFGYNSPLHF. DNA for the CDR3: TGTGCCAGCAGCTTCTTTGGGTATAATTCACCCCTCCACTTT.

This chain's CDR3 is CASSYGGPKNIQYF. Here the CDR3 DNA reads TGTGCCAGCAGTTACGGGGGTCCCAAAAACATTCAGTACTTC. The chain combines TRBV6-5 with TRBJ2-4, with D perhaps TRBD1 or TRBD2 (5 bases each). Germline CDR1 reads MNHEY; CDR2 reads SVGAGI. The germline V and J ends were trimmed by 2 bases and 2 bases, with 7 bases remaining between them. The CDR3 is 14 amino acids.

J is TRBJ1-1 and V is TRBV10-3, with D perhaps TRBD1 (6 bases). CDR1 and CDR2 (germline): ENHRY, SYGVKD. Trimming shortened V by 3 bases and J by 0 bases, and 11 bases separated the two germline ends. The CDR3 length is 15 residues. CDR3 sequence (DNA): TGTGCCATCAGTGACAGGGGAAGGGTGAACACTGAAGCTTTCTTT. It specifies CAISDRGRVNTEAFF.

V gene TRBV4-1 combines with J gene TRBJ2-5, with TRBD2 matching over 9 bases. Germline CDR1 and CDR2: MGHRA and YSYEKL. J gave up 7 bases and V 0 bases, and 9 bases lay outside the gene matches. The CDR3 consists of 16 residues. The CDR3 coding sequence is TGCGCCAGCAGCCAAGATCCTAGCGGGACCTCAGGGACCCAGTACTTC. Its translation: CASSQDPSGTSGTQYF.

This sequence joins TRBV11-3 and TRBJ1-1; D may be TRBD1 (5 bases). Trimming took 0 bases from V and 8 from J, leaving 25 bases between them. The CDR3 has 18 amino acids. CDR1 and CDR2 (germline): SGHNT, YENEEA. This chain's CDR3 is CASSLEGGAWGRLAEAFF. CDR3 bases: TGTGCCAGCAGCTTAGAAGGTGGCGCGTGGGGACGACTTGCCGAAGCTTTCTTT.

This clone was seen once. This chain uses TRBV30 with TRBJ1-2; D may be TRBD1 (5 bases). The CDR3 consists of 14 residues. V dropped 3 bases and J dropped 5 bases, with 16 bases sitting between them. Germline loops: CDR1 GTSNPN, CDR2 SVGIG (reference sequence). CDR3 coding DNA: TGTGCCTGGAGAAAACAGGCTCGAGGGTATGGCTACACCTTC. Translated: CAWRKQARGYGYTF.

On this clone itself: One end of the junction varies from germline; a read error may be responsible. This sequence joins TRBV7-8 and TRBJ2-1, with D maybe TRBD2 (6 bases). Germline V gives CDR1 SGHVS, CDR2 FQNEAQ. CDR3 length: 14 amino acids. The DNA of the CDR3 is TGTGCCAGCAGCGTAGCGGACCACTACAATGAGCAGTTCTTC. The encoded protein is CASSVADHYNEQFF.

The CDR3 sequence: CASSSRDTGNTIYF. The CDR3, as DNA: TGTGCCAGCAGCTCGCGGGACACTGGAAACACCATATATTTT. J is TRBJ1-3 and V is TRBV5-6; D might be TRBD1 (6 bases). Germline CDR1 is SGHDT and CDR2 is YYEEEE. With 3 bases removed from V and 2 bases from J, the gap between germline ends came to 9 bases. There are 14 residues in the CDR3.

The gene calls are TRBV19 and TRBJ1-5; no clear D gene. The length of the CDR3 is 13 residues. V was trimmed by 4 bases and J by 3 bases, leaving 7 bases between them. Germline V gene sequence: CDR1 LNHDA, CDR2 SQIVND (reference sequence). The CDR3 region has the DNA TGTGCCAGTAGTAGGGAACACAATCAGCCCCAGCATTTT. Translated, it gives CASSREHNQPQHF.

V gene TRBV15 combines with J gene TRBJ2-7, with a possible D match to TRBD1 (6 bases). Germline lookup yields CDR1 LNHNV and CDR2 YYDKDF (reference sequence). Deletions cut 2 bases from V and 1 base from J, with 18 bases between. This CDR3 region has 17 residues. The CDR3 DNA is TGTGCCACCAGCAGACAACGCAGGGGAGTAACGTCCTACGAGCAGTACTTC. This codes for CATSRQRRGVTSYEQYF.

The chain couples TRBV9 to TRBJ1-3; 8 bases are shared with TRBD1. CDR3 length: 16 residues. Germline lookup yields CDR1 SGDLS and CDR2 YYNGEE. The V segment lost 2 bases and the J segment 2 bases; nucleotides outside the gene matches: 6. CDR3 amino acids: CASSVRGQGTGNTIYF. Here the CDR3 DNA reads TGTGCCAGCAGCGTCCGTGGACAGGGAACTGGAAACACCATATATTTT.

The rearrangement joins TRBV6-5 to TRBJ1-1; D is unclear. Trimming pared 4 bases from V and 4 bases from J, leaving 10 bases between. This CDR3 region has 13 residues. Germline CDR1 reads MNHEY; CDR2 reads SVGAGI. CDR3 protein: CASSSGMGTEAFF. CDR3 bases: TGTGCCAGCAGTTCCGGCATGGGCACTGAAGCTTTCTTT.

The V and J genes are TRBV27 and TRBJ1-6; 8 bases are a match to TRBD1. The CDR3 spans 15 residues. V was clipped by 6 bases and J by 8 bases; unmatched bases: 9. CDR1 MNHEY and CDR2 SMNVEV come from the germline V gene (reference sequence). CDR3 protein: CASRNRQGNHSPLHF. The DNA for the CDR3 is TGTGCCAGCAGAAATAGACAGGGGAATCATTCACCCCTCCACTTT.

The chain joins TRBV6-5 to TRBJ2-7, with D hard to call. Germline V lookup: CDR1 MNHEY, CDR2 SVGAGI. V was pared by 0 bases and J by 5 bases, with 11 bases between. The CDR3 loop spans 14 amino acids. The CDR3 bases are TGTGCCAGCAGTTACTCTCGTTCCCAGGACGAGCAGTACTTC. Amino acids: CASSYSRSQDEQYF.

The chain recombines TRBV7-2 with TRBJ1-2, with 7 bases matching TRBD1. Germline V gene sequence: CDR1 SGHTA, CDR2 FQGNSA. The CDR3 has 17 residues. V shed 5 bases, J shed 4 bases, and the junction held 16 bases outside the gene matches. The CDR3 is CASSPDPDRAHSYGYTF. The DNA for the CDR3 is TGTGCCAGCAGCCCAGACCCAGACAGGGCGCACTCCTATGGCTACACCTTC. Drawing the rest from reference TRBV7-2 and TRBJ1-2, the complete variable domain is GAGVSQSPSNKVTEKGKDVELRCDPISGHTALYWYRQSLGQGLEFLIYFQGNSAPDKSGLPSDRFSAERTGGSVSTLTIQRTQQEDSAVYLCASSPDPDRAHSYGYTFGSGTRLTVV.

This clone was recorded only once. The chain joins TRBV11-1 to TRBJ1-2; TRBD1 aligns across 8 bases. The trim removed 7 bases at V and 8 bases at J, leaving 12 bases unmatched. This CDR3 is built from 14 residues. The V gene's germline CDR1 is SGHAT and CDR2 FQDESV (reference sequence). Written as DNA, the CDR3 is TGTGCCAGCACCCCAGGACAGGGACCCTTCGGCTACACCTTC. Translating gives CASTPGQGPFGYTF.

Written as DNA, the CDR3 is TGTGCCTGGAGTGTAGGGTGGGGGACAGGCGCCTATGGCTACACCTTC. This gives the protein CAWSVGWGTGAYGYTF. The chain uses TRBV30 and TRBJ1-2; 8 bases map to TRBD1. The CDR3 is 16 residues long. V shed 0 bases and J 4 bases; nucleotides not matched to a gene: 10. Germline-derived CDR1 and CDR2 are GTSNPN and SVGIG (reference sequence). Full variable domain (remainder filled in from reference TRBV30 and TRBJ1-2): SQTIHQWPATLVQPVGSPLSLECTVEGTSNPNLYWYRQAAGRGLQLLFYSVGIGQISSEVPQNLSASRPQDRQFILSSKKLLLSDSGFYLCAWSVGWGTGAYGYTFGSGTRLTVV.

The chain couples TRBV18 to TRBJ2-3; D unresolved. CDR1 and CDR2 from the germline V gene are KGHSH and LQKENI. Between the trimmed V and J ends, which lost 2 bases and 4 bases, there was a span of 4 bases. The CDR3 consists of 12 residues. The CDR3 spells CASSPYADTQYF. CDR3 nucleotides: TGTGCCAGCTCACCATATGCAGATACGCAGTATTTT.